What follows are 7 T cell receptor beta chains derived from one specimen sequenced in a study of blood T cell repertoires in COVID-19. Assay used: immunoSEQ multiplex PCR; TCRdb lists only in-frame clones, some missing. Altogether roughly 61,000 clones are present, 90% being singletons, with the ten largest covering about a sixth. The specimen sequenced was peripheral blood. The receptors were sampled from an elderly man with acute or convalescent COVID-19.

This chain links TRBV10-3 with TRBJ1-1; tentative D call: TRBD1 (6 bases). From germline, CDR1 is ENHRY and CDR2 SYGVKD. Trimming pared 3 bases from V and 1 base from J, leaving 15 bases between. This CDR3 contains 16 residues. Here the CDR3 reads CAISDPTIRGNTEAFF. The CDR3 DNA sequence: TGTGCCATCAGTGACCCGACTATCAGGGGGAACACTGAAGCTTTCTTT.

The chain employs TRBV5-1 and TRBJ1-4; a possible D gene is TRBD1 (6 bases). CDR3 length: 16 amino acids. V was cut by 3 bases and J by 4 bases, with 16 bases left in between. CDR1 and CDR2 (germline): SGHRS, YFSETQ. The CDR3 loop is CASSWQTGTLNEKLFF. CDR3 coding DNA: TGCGCCAGCAGCTGGCAGACAGGAACCCTTAATGAAAAACTGTTTTTT.

The V call is TRBV25-1, the J call TRBJ1-1; 7 bases line up with TRBD1. Germline V gene sequence: CDR1 MGHDK, CDR2 SYGVNS. The CDR3 has 12 residues. With 6 bases clipped from V and 9 bases from J, the junction kept 7 bases outside the gene matches. The CDR3 bases are TGTGCCAGCAGAGACAGGGCGGTTAAAGCTTTCTTT. Its translation is CASRDRAVKAFF.

A note on this clone: One end of the junction fails to match germline, which may point to a read error. This CDR3 reads CASSPTAGSTHF. In DNA form, the CDR3 reads TGTGCCAGCAGTCCAACAGCGGGATCGACCCACTTC. This chain connects TRBV6-5 to TRBJ2-7; the match to TRBD2 covers 7 bases. Looked up from germline, CDR1 is MNHEY and CDR2 is SVGAGI. The CDR3 is 12 residues long.

The V and J genes are TRBV6-5 and TRBJ1-1; 8 bases are shared with TRBD1. CDR1 MNHEY and CDR2 SVGAGI come from the germline V gene. V shed 6 bases and J 1 base; nucleotides not matched to a gene: 4. The CDR3 consists of 14 residues. CDR3 DNA: TGTGCCAGCAGCTTAGACAGGGGGAACACTGAAGCTTTCTTT. It codes for CASSLDRGNTEAFF.

V gene TRBV6-5 combines with J gene TRBJ2-7; perhaps TRBD1 as D (6 bases). The CDR3 contains 11 residues. V was trimmed by 2 bases and J by 8 bases, leaving 7 bases between them. In germline, CDR1 is MNHEY, CDR2 SVGAGI. CDR3 region: CASSYGGKQYF. In nucleotides, the CDR3 is TGTGCCAGCAGTTACGGGGGCAAGCAGTACTTC.

The chain uses TRBV5-1 and TRBJ1-5; D is undetermined. The CDR3 spans 15 residues. CDR1 SGHRS and CDR2 YFSETQ come from the germline V gene. Trimming stripped 4 bases from V and 0 bases from J, with 11 bases between. The CDR3 sequence is CASSSGIDSNQPQHF. Here the CDR3 DNA reads TGCGCCAGCAGCAGCGGGATCGATAGCAATCAGCCCCAGCATTTT.